This T cell receptor (beta chain) was observed in a study of T cell changes during pregnancy in multiple sclerosis. Sequencing was performed with immunoSEQ multiplex PCR; in TCRdb, only in-frame clones are kept and a portion is missing. The table includes roughly 87,000 clones, about 90% detected once. CDR3 size: 16 residues. V lost 0 bases, J lost 8 bases, and 5 bases stayed unmatched. Looked up from germline, CDR1 is SGHDT and CDR2 is YYEEEE. This clone appeared a single time. The sequencing used PBMCs, collected in the first trimester of pregnancy. The origin of this receptor is a female donor in good health, serving as a control in a pregnancy study. Some clones in this sample may be carry-over from other donors' samples. The chain recombines TRBV5-6 with TRBJ1-6; 10 nucleotides align to TRBD1. In DNA form, the CDR3 reads TGTGCCAGCAGCTTGGGCGGGACAGGGGTGGATTCACCCCTCCACTTT. Amino acids: CASSLGGTGVDSPLHF.